The clone carrying this TCR beta chain was seen more than once but under ten times. Naive CD8 cells lacked CD45RO and underwent positive selection for CCR7, leaving out terminally differentiated effector memory CD45RA+ cells. The data are from a study of shared clonotypes between healthy human individuals. The CDR3 is made up of 12 amino acids. V was cut by 0 bases and J by 5 bases, with 7 bases left in between. Germline CDR1 SQVTM, CDR2 ANQGSEA. Generated by immunoSEQ multiplex PCR, the TCRdb table keeps only in-frame clones and is missing some. The data show a few million clones, roughly 95% seen once.

This clonotype originated in a man aged 18 to 29 in good health. Some clones in this sample may be carry-over from other donors' samples. V gene TRBV29-1 combines with J gene TRBJ1-1; TRBD1 is a possible D gene (5 bases). What was sequenced was naive CD8+ T cells from PBMCs. CDR3 in DNA: TGCAGCGTTGAAGATGGGGGTACTGAAGCTTTCTTT. Translation: CSVEDGGTEAFF.